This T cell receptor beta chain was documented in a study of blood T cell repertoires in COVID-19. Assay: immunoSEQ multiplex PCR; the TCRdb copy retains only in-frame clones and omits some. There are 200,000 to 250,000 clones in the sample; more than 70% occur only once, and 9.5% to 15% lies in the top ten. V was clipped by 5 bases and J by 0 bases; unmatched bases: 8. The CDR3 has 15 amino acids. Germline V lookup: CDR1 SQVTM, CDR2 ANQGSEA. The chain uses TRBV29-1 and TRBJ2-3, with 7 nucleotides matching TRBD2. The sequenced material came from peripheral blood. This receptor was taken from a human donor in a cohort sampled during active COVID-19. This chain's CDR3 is CSVIPEGGSTDTQYF. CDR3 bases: TGCAGCGTTATTCCGGAGGGAGGGAGCACAGATACGCAGTATTTT.